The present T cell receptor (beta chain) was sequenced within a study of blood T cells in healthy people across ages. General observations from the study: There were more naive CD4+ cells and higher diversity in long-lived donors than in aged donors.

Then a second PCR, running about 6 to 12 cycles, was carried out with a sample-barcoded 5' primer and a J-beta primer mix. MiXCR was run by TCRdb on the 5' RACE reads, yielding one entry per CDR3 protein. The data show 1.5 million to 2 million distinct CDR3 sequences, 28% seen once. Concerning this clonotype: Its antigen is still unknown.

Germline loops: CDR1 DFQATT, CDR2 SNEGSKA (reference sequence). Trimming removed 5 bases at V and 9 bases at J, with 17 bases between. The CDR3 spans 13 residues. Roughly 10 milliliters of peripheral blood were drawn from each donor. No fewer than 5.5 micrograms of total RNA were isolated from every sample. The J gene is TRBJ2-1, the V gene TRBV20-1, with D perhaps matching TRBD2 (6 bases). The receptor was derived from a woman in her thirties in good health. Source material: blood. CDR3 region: CSAATGVIGEQFF. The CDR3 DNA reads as TGCAGTGCTGCGACGGGAGTCATTGGTGAGCAGTTCTTC.